Below are 4 T cell receptor beta chains sequenced from a single sample in a study of vaccination and CD4 T cells after COVID-19. An Oncomine TCR Beta short-read assay was used to sequence the DNA from cultured CD4+ T cells. TCRdb processed the PCR reads anew with MiXCR; each CDR3 protein has one entry. The top ten hold roughly a tenth of the sample, which has 20,000 or so distinct CDR3 sequences, 51% seen once. These receptors are not linked to any known antigen. This sample's treatment: roughly ten-day PBMC culture with coronavirus spike peptide pools or control peptides (ViraFEST assay). Material: CD4+ T cells from blood, cultured in vitro, obtained before SARS-CoV-2 vaccination. The receptors were sampled from a human donor who had recovered from COVID-19.

The chain recombines TRBV20-1 with TRBJ1-1; no reliable D call. Germline lookup yields CDR1 DFQATT and CDR2 SNEGSKA (reference sequence). The CDR3 is 11 amino acids. V lost 6 bases to trimming and J lost 0 bases, with 5 bases between them. The CDR3 loop is CSAYLNTEAFF. In DNA, the CDR3 is TGCAGTGCCTACCTGAACACTGAAGCTTTCTTT.

The chain has TRBV5-8 and TRBJ2-7; 7 bases are shared with TRBD2. This CDR3 has 15 residues. Losses at the gene ends were 5 bases for V and 0 bases for J; bases not matched to a gene: 8. Germline loops: CDR1 SGHTS, CDR2 YDEGEE. The CDR3 DNA is TGTGCCAGCAGTCGGCTAGCGGCTAGCTCCTACGAGCAGTACTTC. Its translation: CASSRLAASSYEQYF. Full variable domain (remainder filled in from reference TRBV5-8 and TRBJ2-7): EAGVTQSPTHLIKTRGQQATLRCSPISGHTSVYWYQQALGLGLQFLLWYDEGEERNRGNFPPRFSGRQFPNYSSELNVNALELEDSALYLCASSRLAASSYEQYFGPGTRLTVT.

The chain employs TRBV20-1 and TRBJ2-1, with TRBD1 identical over 7 bases. Trimming at V came to 4 bases and at J to 5 bases, leaving 11 bases not matched to a gene. This CDR3 is 15 amino acids long. Germline CDR1 reads DFQATT; CDR2 reads SNEGSKA (reference sequence). CDR3: CSANSQGQRDNEQFF. The CDR3 bases are TGCAGTGCTAATAGCCAGGGACAGAGAGACAATGAGCAGTTCTTC.

This chain connects TRBV5-1 to TRBJ2-1; 8 positions match TRBD2. Germline V gives CDR1 SGHRS, CDR2 YFSETQ. J was trimmed by 2 bases and V by 4 bases; bases with no gene match: 8. The CDR3 is 16 residues long. The CDR3 reads CASSGGGGRPYNEQFF. Here the CDR3 DNA reads TGCGCCAGCAGCGGCGGCGGCGGGAGGCCCTACAATGAGCAGTTCTTC.